This T cell receptor (beta chain) derives from a study of memory CD4+ T cells and cytomegalovirus serostatus. Study-wide findings and caveats: A US-trained random forest predicted CMV serostatus with median AUC roughly 0.9.

About this clone: Its antigen is not known.

Single viable CD3+CD4+CD8-CD45RO+ cells were sorted as the memory CD4+ T cells. After thawing, CD4+ T cells were positively selected. CDR1 and CDR2 from the germline V gene are SGHRS and YFSETQ. The CDR3 has 16 residues. J gave up 6 bases and V 4 bases, and 9 bases lay outside the gene matches. Authors' data handling: Out-of-frame sequences were removed, leaving around 2.2 million distinct TCRbeta sequences. The method was immunoSEQ multiplex PCR; TCRdb's version includes in-frame clones alone and lacks a portion of them. The V and J calls and clone size come from that table; D and trimming were worked out from the DNA. Of over 75,000 clones detected, about four fifths appear once; the ten largest clones hold about 4%.

The TCR comes from an adult in good health and CMV-seropositive. Sequenced input: memory CD4+ T cells from blood. This rearrangement joins TRBV5-1 to TRBJ2-2, with 10 positions matching TRBD2. As DNA, the CDR3 is TGCGCCAGCAGCCGTGAGCTAGCGGGAGATTCCGGGGAGCTGTTTTTT. Translation gives CASSRELAGDSGELFF.